This paragraph covers one TCR beta chain sequence. The length of the CDR3 is 15 residues. Trimming removed 3 bases from V and 5 bases from J; junction bases left unmatched: 7. The V gene's germline CDR1 is SGHTA and CDR2 FQGTGA. MiXCR was run by TCRdb on the RT-PCR reads, yielding one entry per CDR3 protein. The data show about 700,000 distinct CDR3 sequences, approximately 15% seen once. Material: memory CD4+ T cells from blood. The TCR comes from a female donor in good health, serving as a healthy control. The gene calls are TRBV7-3 and TRBJ2-3; 8 bases agree with TRBD1. CDR3 in DNA: TGTGCCAGCAGCTTGATGGGACAGGACATAGATACGCAGTATTTT. Protein sequence: CASSLMGQDIDTQYF.